This T cell receptor (beta chain) stems from a study of chemoradiotherapy in HPV16-positive cancers. Looking at the study overall: Candidate HPV-specific T-cell clones and common TCR motifs came from functional assays in a couple of HPV16-positive patients. Study results and caveats: HPV-specific T cells were functionally defined from only two HPV16-positive patients. Non-HPV-specific T cells did not expand in tumors during treatment, whereas candidate HPV-specific clones and E7-related motifs did.

Some clones are missing from TCRdb's copy, which holds only in-frame ones; the method was immunoSEQ multiplex PCR. Among about 23,000 clones listed, about 90% were seen once. A note on this clone: Its specificity is not known.

CDR3 length equals 13 residues. Germline V lookup: CDR1 SGHVS, CDR2 FNYEAQ. The V and J ends lost 6 bases and 7 bases respectively, with 15 bases between them. The origin of this receptor is a human donor with HPV-associated anogenital cancer. The V and J genes are TRBV7-6 and TRBJ2-5, with D possibly being TRBD1 (6 bases). Here the sequenced sample was blood, taken from a patient who underwent chemoradiotherapy. The CDR3 is CASSPGTPGTQYF. In DNA form, the CDR3 reads TGTGCCAGCAGTCCCGGGACACCGGGGACCCAGTACTTC.